The clone carrying this T cell receptor beta chain has more than one count but fewer than ten. The antigen is undetermined. RNA extraction was followed by reverse transcription into cDNA, which acted as the sequencing template. Some clones are missing from TCRdb's copy, which holds only in-frame ones; the method was immunoSEQ multiplex PCR. The table records 110,000 or so clones, 58% of them present only once. This sample stems from a study of CD8+ T cells in alopecia areata. Study details: Administration of oral tofacitinib to treated patients was at 5 to 10 mg twice daily. General observations from the study: Scalp sequencing captures resident alphabeta T cells of normal skin too. Scalp clonality and expanded CD8+ clones among the top 100 showed significant decreases with tofacitinib. More clonal than normal scalp was lesional scalp, particularly alopecia totalis/universalis.

The CDR3 has 13 residues. Between the trimmed V and J ends, which lost 0 bases and 10 bases, there was a span of 14 bases. The germline V gene has CDR1 GTSNPN and CDR2 SVGIG (reference sequence). The treatment denotes: oral pan-JAK inhibitor, 5-10 mg twice daily. This TCR was recovered from a human donor with alopecia areata. The starting material was CD8+ T cells sorted from blood, obtained at week 4, from a patient treated with tofacitinib. The rearrangement uses TRBV30 and TRBJ2-3, with D possibly being TRBD2 (6 bases). In DNA, the CDR3 is TGTGCCTGGAGTGTATCTTCCGGGGGTTCGCAGTATTTT. Protein sequence: CAWSVSSGGSQYF.